This T cell receptor (beta chain) was observed in a study of T cell changes during pregnancy in multiple sclerosis. This CDR3 is built from 16 residues. V was pared by 5 bases and J by 2 bases, with 11 bases of the junction left unmatched. Germline V gene lookup returns CDR1 MDHEN and CDR2 SYDVKM. Profiling relied on immunoSEQ multiplex PCR, and the TCRdb table lists in-frame clones only, not all of them. Among 52,000 or so clones listed, 90% were seen once. The chain couples TRBV28 to TRBJ1-2, with 7 positions matching TRBD1. The sequence came from a female donor with multiple sclerosis, enrolled in a pregnancy study. Here the sequenced sample was CD4+ T cells from peripheral blood mononuclear cells, taken in the first trimester of pregnancy. The CDR3 is CASSRLGQAGNYGYTF. For the CDR3, the DNA is TGTGCCAGCAGTCGGCTCGGACAGGCGGGAAACTATGGCTACACCTTC.